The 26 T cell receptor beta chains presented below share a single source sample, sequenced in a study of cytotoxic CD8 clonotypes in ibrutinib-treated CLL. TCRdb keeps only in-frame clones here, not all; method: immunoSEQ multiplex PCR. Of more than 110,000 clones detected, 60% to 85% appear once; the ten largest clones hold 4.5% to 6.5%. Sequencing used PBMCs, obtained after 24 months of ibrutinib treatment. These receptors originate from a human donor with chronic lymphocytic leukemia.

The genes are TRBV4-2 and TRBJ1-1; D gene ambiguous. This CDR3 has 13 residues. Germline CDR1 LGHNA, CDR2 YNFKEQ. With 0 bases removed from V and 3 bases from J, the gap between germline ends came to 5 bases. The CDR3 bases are TGTGCCAGCAGCCAAGACCCGTACACTGAAGCTTTCTTT. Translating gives CASSQDPYTEAFF.

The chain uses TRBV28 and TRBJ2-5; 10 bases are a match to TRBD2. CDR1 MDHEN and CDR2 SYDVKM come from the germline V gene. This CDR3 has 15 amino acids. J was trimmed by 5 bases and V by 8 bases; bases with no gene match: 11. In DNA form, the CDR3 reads TGTGCCAGCTCCGGGGGTAGCGGGGGGCTGGAGACCCAGTACTTC. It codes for CASSGGSGGLETQYF.

This CDR3 reads CASSPGTSGEPYTDTQYF. Written as DNA, the CDR3 is TGTGCCAGCAGCCCGGGGACTAGCGGGGAACCCTACACAGATACGCAGTATTTT. The J gene is TRBJ2-3, the V gene TRBV5-4, with TRBD2 matching 13 bases. Germline V lookup: CDR1 SGHNT, CDR2 YYREEE (reference sequence). The CDR3 sequence is 18 residues long. With V trimmed by 4 bases and J by 2 bases, 10 bases remained unmatched. Full variable domain (missing parts from reference TRBV5-4 and TRBJ2-3): ETGVTQSPTHLIKTRGQQVTLRCSSQSGHNTVSWYQQALGQGPQFIFQYYREEENGRGNFPPRFSGLQFPNYSSELNVNALELDDSALYLCASSPGTSGEPYTDTQYFGPGTRLTVL.

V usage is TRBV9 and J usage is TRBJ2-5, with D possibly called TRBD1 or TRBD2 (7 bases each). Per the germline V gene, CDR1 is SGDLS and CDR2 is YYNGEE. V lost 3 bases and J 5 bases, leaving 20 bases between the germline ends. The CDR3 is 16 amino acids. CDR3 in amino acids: CASSGGGTAGRETQYF. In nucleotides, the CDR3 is TGTGCCAGCAGCGGGGGTGGGACAGCCGGGAGGGAGACCCAGTACTTC.

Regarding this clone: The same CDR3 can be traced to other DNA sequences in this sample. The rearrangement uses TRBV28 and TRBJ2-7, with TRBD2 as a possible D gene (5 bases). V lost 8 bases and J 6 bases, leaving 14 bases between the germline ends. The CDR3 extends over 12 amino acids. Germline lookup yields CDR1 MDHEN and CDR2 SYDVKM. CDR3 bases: TGTGCCAGCGGCGGCCTGGCGGGCGAGCAGTACTTC. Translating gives CASGGLAGEQYF.

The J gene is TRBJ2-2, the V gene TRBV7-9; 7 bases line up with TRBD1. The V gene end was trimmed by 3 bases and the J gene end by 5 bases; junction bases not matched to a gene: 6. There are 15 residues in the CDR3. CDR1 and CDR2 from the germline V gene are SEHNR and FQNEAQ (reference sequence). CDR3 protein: CASSFPGQITGELFF. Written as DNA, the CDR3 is TGTGCCAGCAGCTTCCCGGGACAGATTACCGGGGAGCTGTTTTTT.

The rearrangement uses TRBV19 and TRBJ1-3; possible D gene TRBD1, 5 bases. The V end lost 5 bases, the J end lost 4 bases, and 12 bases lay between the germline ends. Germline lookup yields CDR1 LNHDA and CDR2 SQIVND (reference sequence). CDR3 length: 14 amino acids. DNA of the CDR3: TGTGCCAGTAGTGGGGCTGCCGTCGGAAACACCATATATTTT. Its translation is CASSGAAVGNTIYF.

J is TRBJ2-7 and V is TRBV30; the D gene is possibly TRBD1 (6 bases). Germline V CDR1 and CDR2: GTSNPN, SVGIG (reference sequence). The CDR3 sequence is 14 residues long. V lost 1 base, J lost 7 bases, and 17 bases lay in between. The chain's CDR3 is CAWSGGQGIWEQYF. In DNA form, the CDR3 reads TGTGCCTGGAGTGGGGGGCAGGGGATCTGGGAGCAGTACTTC.

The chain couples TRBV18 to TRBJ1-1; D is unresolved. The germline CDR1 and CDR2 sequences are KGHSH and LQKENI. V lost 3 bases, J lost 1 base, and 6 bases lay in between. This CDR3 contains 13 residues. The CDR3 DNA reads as TGTGCCAGCTCACCCGCACAGAACACTGAAGCTTTCTTT. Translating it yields CASSPAQNTEAFF.

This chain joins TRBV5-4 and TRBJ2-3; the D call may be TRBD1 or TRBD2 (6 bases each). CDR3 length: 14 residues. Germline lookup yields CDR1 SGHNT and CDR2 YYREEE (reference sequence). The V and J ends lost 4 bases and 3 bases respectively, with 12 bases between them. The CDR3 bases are TGTGCCAGCAGCGGGGGGCTAGTTACAGATACGCAGTATTTT. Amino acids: CASSGGLVTDTQYF. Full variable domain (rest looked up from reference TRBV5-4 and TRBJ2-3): ETGVTQSPTHLIKTRGQQVTLRCSSQSGHNTVSWYQQALGQGPQFIFQYYREEENGRGNFPPRFSGLQFPNYSSELNVNALELDDSALYLCASSGGLVTDTQYFGPGTRLTVL.

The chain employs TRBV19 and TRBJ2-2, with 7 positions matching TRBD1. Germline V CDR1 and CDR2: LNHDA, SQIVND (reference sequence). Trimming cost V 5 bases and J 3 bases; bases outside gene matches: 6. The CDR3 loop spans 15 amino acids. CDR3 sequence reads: CASSPWDSHTGELFF. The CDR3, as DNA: TGTGCCAGTAGTCCCTGGGACAGCCACACCGGGGAGCTGTTTTTT.

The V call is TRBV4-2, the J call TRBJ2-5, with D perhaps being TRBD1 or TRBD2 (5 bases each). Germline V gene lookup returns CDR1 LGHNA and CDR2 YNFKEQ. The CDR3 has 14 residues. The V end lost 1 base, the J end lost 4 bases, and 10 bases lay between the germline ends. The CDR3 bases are TGTGCCAGCAGCCAAGTCGGGGCGGGAGAGACCCAGTACTTC. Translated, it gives CASSQVGAGETQYF.

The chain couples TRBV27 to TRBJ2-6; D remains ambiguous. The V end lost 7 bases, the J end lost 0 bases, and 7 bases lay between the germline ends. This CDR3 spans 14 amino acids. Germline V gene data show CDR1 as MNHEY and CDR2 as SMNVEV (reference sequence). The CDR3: CASTKYSGANVLTF. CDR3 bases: TGTGCCAGCACCAAGTACTCTGGGGCCAACGTCCTGACTTTC.

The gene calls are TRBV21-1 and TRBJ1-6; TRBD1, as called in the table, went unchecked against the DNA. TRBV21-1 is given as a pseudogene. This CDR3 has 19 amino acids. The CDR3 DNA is TGTGCCAGCAGCAAAGAATCAGGGCTGAGGAACTGGACCGGTTCACCCCTCCACTTT. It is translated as CASSKESGLRNWTGSPLHF.

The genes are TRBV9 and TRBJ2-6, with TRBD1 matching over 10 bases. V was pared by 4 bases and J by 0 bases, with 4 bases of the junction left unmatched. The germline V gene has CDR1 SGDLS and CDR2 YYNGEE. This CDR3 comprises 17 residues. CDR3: CASSIGQGGSGANVLTF. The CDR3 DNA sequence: TGTGCCAGCAGCATCGGACAGGGGGGCTCTGGGGCCAACGTCCTGACTTTC.

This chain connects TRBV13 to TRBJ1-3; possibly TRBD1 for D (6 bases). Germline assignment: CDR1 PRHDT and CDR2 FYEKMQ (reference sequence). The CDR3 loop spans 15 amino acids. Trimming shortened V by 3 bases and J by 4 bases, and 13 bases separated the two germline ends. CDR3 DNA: TGTGCCAGCAGCTTGCGCCGGGGGGCAGGAAACACCATATATTTT. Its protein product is CASSLRRGAGNTIYF.

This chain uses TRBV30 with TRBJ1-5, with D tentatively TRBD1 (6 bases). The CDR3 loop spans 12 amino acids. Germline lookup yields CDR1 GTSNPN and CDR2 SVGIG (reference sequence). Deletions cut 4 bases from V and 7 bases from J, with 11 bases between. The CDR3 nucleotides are TGTGCCTGGAACAGGGTTGGCCAGCCCCAGCATTTT. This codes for CAWNRVGQPQHF.

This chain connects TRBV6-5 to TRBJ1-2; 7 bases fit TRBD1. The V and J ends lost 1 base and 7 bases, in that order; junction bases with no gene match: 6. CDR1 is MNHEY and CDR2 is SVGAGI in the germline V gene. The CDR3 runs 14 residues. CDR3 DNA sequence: TGTGCCAGCAGTTACTATGAGGGGGCGGGTGGCTACACCTTC. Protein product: CASSYYEGAGGYTF.

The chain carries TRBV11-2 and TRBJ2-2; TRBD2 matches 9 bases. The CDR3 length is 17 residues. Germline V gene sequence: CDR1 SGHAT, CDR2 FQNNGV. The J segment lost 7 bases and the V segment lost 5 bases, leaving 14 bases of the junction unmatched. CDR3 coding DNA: TGTGCCAGCAGCCCCCGAGGGGGCGGGGGGGCGGTCGGGGAGCTGTTTTTT. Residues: CASSPRGGGGAVGELFF.

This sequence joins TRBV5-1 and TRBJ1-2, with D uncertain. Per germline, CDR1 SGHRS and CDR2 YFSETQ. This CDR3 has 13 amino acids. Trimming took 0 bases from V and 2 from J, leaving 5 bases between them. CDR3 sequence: CASSLVVNYGYTF. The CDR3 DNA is TGCGCCAGCAGCTTGGTGGTGAACTATGGCTACACCTTC.

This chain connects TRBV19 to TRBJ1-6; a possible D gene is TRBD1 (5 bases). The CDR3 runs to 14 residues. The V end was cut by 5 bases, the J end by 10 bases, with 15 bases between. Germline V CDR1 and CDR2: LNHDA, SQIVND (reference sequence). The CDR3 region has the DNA TGTGCCAGTAGTGTGGCCAGGGTTGGCTCACCCCTCCACTTT. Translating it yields CASSVARVGSPLHF.

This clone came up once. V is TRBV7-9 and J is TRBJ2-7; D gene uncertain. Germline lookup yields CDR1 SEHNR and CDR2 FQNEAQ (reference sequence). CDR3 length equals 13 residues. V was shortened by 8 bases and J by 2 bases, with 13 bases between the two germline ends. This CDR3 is CASGAGPPYEQYF. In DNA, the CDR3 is TGTGCCAGCGGAGCCGGCCCCCCCTACGAGCAGTACTTC.

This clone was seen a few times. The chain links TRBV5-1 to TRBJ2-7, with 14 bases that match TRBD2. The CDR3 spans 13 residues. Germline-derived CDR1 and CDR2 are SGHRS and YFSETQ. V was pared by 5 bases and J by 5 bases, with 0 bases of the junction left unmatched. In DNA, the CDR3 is TGCGCCAGCAGGACTAGCGGGGGGGACGAGCAGTACTTC. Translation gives CASRTSGGDEQYF.

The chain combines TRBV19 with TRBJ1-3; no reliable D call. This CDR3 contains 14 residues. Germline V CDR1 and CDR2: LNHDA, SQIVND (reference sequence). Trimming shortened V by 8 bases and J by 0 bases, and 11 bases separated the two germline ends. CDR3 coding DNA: TGTGCCAGTTCACTGACGGTCTCTGGAAACACCATATATTTT. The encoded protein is CASSLTVSGNTIYF.

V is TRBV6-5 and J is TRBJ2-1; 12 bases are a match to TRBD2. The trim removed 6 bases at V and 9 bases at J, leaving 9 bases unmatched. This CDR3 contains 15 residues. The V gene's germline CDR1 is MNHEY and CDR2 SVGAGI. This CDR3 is CASRTTSGGKGEQFF. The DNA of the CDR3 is TGTGCCAGCAGGACGACTAGCGGGGGCAAGGGTGAGCAGTTCTTC.

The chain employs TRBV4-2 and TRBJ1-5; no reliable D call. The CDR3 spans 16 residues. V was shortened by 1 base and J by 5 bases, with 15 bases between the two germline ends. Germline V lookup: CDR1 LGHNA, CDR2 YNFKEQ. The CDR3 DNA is TGTGCCAGCAGCCAAGGGGAACCGCGGGCCCATCAGCCCCAGCATTTT. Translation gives CASSQGEPRAHQPQHF.